This entry lists 9 T cell receptor beta chains sequenced from one sample in a study of identical twins. One entry per CDR3 protein results from TCRdb running MiXCR on the 5' RACE reads. The data contain fewer than 650,000 distinct CDR3 sequences, 7% to 7.5% of them seen just once; the ten biggest clones take up approximately 1.5%. These data were also reused for a study on yellow fever vaccine responses in identical twins.

The sequenced sample consisted of PBMCs. The receptors were gathered from a woman under 30 in good health.

This clonotype was found many times. J is TRBJ2-2 and V is TRBV10-3; the match to TRBD1 covers 8 bases. The CDR3 has 14 amino acids. Germline CDR1 is ENHRY and CDR2 is SYGVKD. Trimming removed 7 bases from V and 5 bases from J; junction bases left unmatched: 6. The DNA for the CDR3 is TGTGCCATCACCAACAGGGGGTTGACCGGGGAGCTGTTTTTT. This codes for CAITNRGLTGELFF.

J is TRBJ2-2 and V is TRBV7-8; 12 nucleotides agree with TRBD2. This CDR3 comprises 17 residues. The germline gives CDR1 SGHVS, CDR2 FQNEAQ. V lost 0 bases to trimming and J lost 6 bases; unmatched junction nucleotides: 5. CDR3 sequence reads: CASSLARLAGESGELFF. The CDR3 nucleotides are TGTGCCAGCAGCTTAGCGAGACTAGCGGGAGAGTCCGGGGAGCTGTTTTTT.

The chain has TRBV18 and TRBJ2-3, with a possible D match to TRBD1 (6 bases). Germline lookup yields CDR1 KGHSH and CDR2 LQKENI. Between the trimmed V and J ends, which lost 0 bases and 1 base, there was a span of 8 bases. This CDR3 contains 15 residues. CDR3 in DNA: TGTGCCAGCTCACCACCGGGGGCTGGCACAGATACGCAGTATTTT. It encodes CASSPPGAGTDTQYF.

This clonotype was recorded a few times. The rearrangement joins TRBV11-2 to TRBJ1-1; unclear D gene. V lost 4 bases and J lost 11, with 14 bases in between. This CDR3 is 12 amino acids long. Germline V gene lookup returns CDR1 SGHAT and CDR2 FQNNGV. The CDR3: CASSSGPNRAFF. The CDR3 DNA reads TGTGCCAGCAGCTCAGGCCCTAACCGGGCTTTCTTT.

The sample holds a few counts of this clonotype. This chain joins TRBV7-6 and TRBJ2-5; no firm D call. The CDR3 contains 13 residues. The germline V and J ends were trimmed by 5 bases and 4 bases, with 11 bases remaining between them. The V gene's germline CDR1 is SGHVS and CDR2 FNYEAQ. CDR3 loop: CASSRPATETQYF. The CDR3 DNA reads TGTGCCAGCAGCCGACCAGCTACAGAGACCCAGTACTTC. The variable domain in full, with the rest retrieved from reference TRBV7-6 and TRBJ2-5, is GAGVSQSPRYKVTKRGQDVALRCDPISGHVSLYWYRQALGQGPEFLTYFNYEAQQDKSGLPNDRFSAERPEGSISTLTIQRTEQRDSAMYRCASSRPATETQYFGPGTRLLVL.

J is TRBJ2-1 and V is TRBV7-6; 11 bases line up with TRBD2. Germline V gives CDR1 SGHVS, CDR2 FNYEAQ. With V trimmed by 1 base and J by 7 bases, 6 bases remained unmatched. The CDR3 is 16 residues long. CDR3 in amino acids: CASSLEGLAGGNEQFF. Written as DNA, the CDR3 is TGTGCCAGCAGCTTAGAGGGTCTAGCGGGAGGAAATGAGCAGTTCTTC.

This clonotype turned up a few times. The CDR3 spells CSARATTDTQYF. Here the CDR3 DNA reads TGCAGCGCAAGAGCCACCACAGATACGCAGTATTTT. The gene calls are TRBV29-1 and TRBJ2-3; no reliable D call. Germline CDR1 SQVTM, CDR2 ANQGSEA. The CDR3 contains 12 residues. Trimming left V 7 bases short and J 2 bases short, with 10 bases between.

This chain joins TRBV20-1 and TRBJ2-3; tentative D call: TRBD2 (6 bases). This CDR3 region has 15 residues. V lost 0 bases and J lost 4, with 14 bases in between. From germline, CDR1 is DFQATT and CDR2 SNEGSKA (reference sequence). The CDR3 here is CSARDPRESADTQYF. The CDR3 region has the DNA TGCAGTGCTAGAGATCCCCGGGAGAGTGCAGATACGCAGTATTTT.

The J gene is TRBJ2-3, the V gene TRBV11-1; 7 bases match TRBD2. Germline loops: CDR1 SGHAT, CDR2 FQDESV (reference sequence). With V trimmed by 5 bases and J by 1 base, 15 bases remained unmatched. The CDR3 has 18 amino acids. The CDR3 loop reads CASSPRGSGPVRTDTQYF. The CDR3 coding sequence is TGTGCCAGCAGCCCACGGGGTAGCGGGCCTGTCCGCACAGATACGCAGTATTTT.